The T cell receptor (beta chain) under discussion was sequenced for a study of cytomegalovirus exposure and HLA in healthy donors. Germline V gene sequence: CDR1 GTSNPN, CDR2 SVGIG (reference sequence). The V end lost 3 bases, the J end lost 2 bases, and 14 bases lay between the germline ends. This CDR3 is 16 amino acids long. In regard to this clone: The target antigen is unknown.

General study results and limits: Prediction of most subjects' HLA-A and HLA-B alleles by TCR beta sequences was reportedly accurate. Of the V segments, some could not be distinguished, including TRBV6-2 and TRBV6-3, and were excluded. Specificity of a few CMV-associated chains for CMV antigens was verified in vitro.

Everyone who donated was a healthy bone marrow donor. Use of 60 Vbeta and 13 Jbeta primers characterized the PCR. Only in-frame clones appear in the TCRdb table, and some are missing; sequencing was by immunoSEQ multiplex PCR. The profile shows approximately 150,000 clones, roughly four fifths of them singletons. The TCR sequence derives from a man younger than 40 in good health and CMV-seropositive. The J gene is TRBJ2-6, the V gene TRBV30; possibly TRBD2 for D (6 bases). Sequencing was carried out using PBMCs. CDR3 protein: CAWSQFGGTGANVLTF. CDR3 sequence (DNA): TGTGCCTGGAGCCAGTTTGGGGGGACTGGGGCCAACGTCCTGACTTTC.